Given below is one TCR beta chain in context. The antigen is unknown. This sample stems from a study of T cells in Graves' hyperthyroidism and ophthalmopathy. About the study: Staff took peripheral blood when the initial diagnosis was made, before any treatment began. General study points: Model predictions of ophthalmopathy came a median approximately 6.8 months before onset.

TCR beta CDR3 sequences were amplified from RNA transcripts. A first-round RT-PCR of the TCR CDR3 used the HTBI primer set. Each CDR3 protein gets one entry after TCRdb re-called the multiplex PCR reads with MiXCR. Among 350,000 or so distinct CDR3 sequences listed, roughly 18% were seen once. Ophthalmopathy cases scored 3 or more on the Clinical Activity Score and 4 or more on NOSPECS grade, with duration below 3 months. The study based diagnoses on clinical symptoms, serum thyroxine and TRAb, thyroid ultrasound and orbital computed tomography. CDR1 SGDLS and CDR2 YYNGEE come from the germline V gene. This CDR3 is built from 15 residues. Losses at the gene ends were 3 bases for V and 4 bases for J; bases not matched to a gene: 8.

This chain connects TRBV9 to TRBJ2-7, with TRBD1 identical over 9 bases. The source of this sequence is a woman in her thirties or forties with Graves' ophthalmopathy. Sequencing was done on a sample of blood. CDR3 coding DNA: TGTGCCAGCAGCGCCGGACAGGGGTCATCGTACGAGCAGTACTTC. Its translation is CASSAGQGSSYEQYF.